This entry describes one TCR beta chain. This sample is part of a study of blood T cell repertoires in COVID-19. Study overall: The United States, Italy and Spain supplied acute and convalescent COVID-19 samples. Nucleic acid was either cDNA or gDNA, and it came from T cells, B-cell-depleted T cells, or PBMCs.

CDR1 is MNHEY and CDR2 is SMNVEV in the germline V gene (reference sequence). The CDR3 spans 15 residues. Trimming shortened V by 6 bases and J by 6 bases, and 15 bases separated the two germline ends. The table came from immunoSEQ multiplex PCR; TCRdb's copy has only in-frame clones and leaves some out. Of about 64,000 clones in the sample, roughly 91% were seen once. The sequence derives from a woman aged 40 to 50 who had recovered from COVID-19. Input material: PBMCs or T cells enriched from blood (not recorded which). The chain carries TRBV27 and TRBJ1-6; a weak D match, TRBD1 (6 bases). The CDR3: CASSPRQAGNSPLHF. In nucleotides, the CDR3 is TGTGCCAGCAGCCCCCGACAGGCCGGTAATTCACCCCTCCACTTT.